The entry that follows covers one T cell receptor beta chain sequence. Antigen specificity is unknown. One end of the junction is discordant with germline, which a read error may explain. This CDR3 is 18 amino acids long. Germline V gene data show CDR1 as MNHNS and CDR2 as SASEGT. The sample comes from a study of T cells in localized non-small cell lung cancer. Findings and caveats of the study: There was higher T cell clonality in uninvolved adjacent lung than in tumor, and it was highest there. A median of roughly 55 of the top 100 tumor clones appeared in adjacent lung, which was paired and uninvolved. Longer survival (overall) was linked to higher T cell density in blood.

The repertoire was sequenced with immunoSEQ multiplex PCR; TCRdb's copy has only in-frame clones and lacks some. The sample consists of some 30,000 clones, approximately 91% of them appearing once. The TCR originated in a man aged 40-75 years with stage II lung adenocarcinoma. The input for sequencing was PBMCs, taken before any cancer treatment. The genes are TRBV6-1 and TRBJ2-5, with a tentative D call TRBD2 (5 bases). CDR3 DNA sequence: TGTGCCAGCAGGGAAGATTATAGCGAGGGATTGTACCAAGAGACCCAGTACTTC. Amino acids: CASREDYSEGLYQETQYF.